This paragraph reports one T cell receptor beta chain. The antigen remains unidentified. Data came from immunoSEQ multiplex PCR; TCRdb stores just in-frame clones and leaves some out. The sample lists 35,000 to 40,000 clones, almost 95% occurring once. Each clinical donor contributed on average about 96,000 T cells from unsorted cryopreserved PBMC. The data belong to a study of T cells in tuberculosis. Study summary: This South African cohort compared adolescents with or without latent tuberculosis against adults with active tuberculosis. General study findings and limits: A GMM-specific repertoire classifier reached roughly 86% accuracy, AUROC approximately 0.9. Samples were chosen by availability of cryopreserved specimens.

The clonotype originates from a donor between 10 and 35 years old with latent tuberculosis or without tuberculosis infection. Some clones in this sample may be carry-over from other donors' samples. Input material: PBMCs.

The CDR3 bases are TGCAGCGCTAACAGGGACTACGAGCAGTACTTC. It encodes CSANRDYEQYF. The chain carries TRBV29-1 and TRBJ2-7, with a tentative D call TRBD1 (6 bases). CDR1 is SQVTM, CDR2 ANQGSEA, per germline. V lost 7 bases and J lost 3, with 10 bases in between. The CDR3 loop spans 11 amino acids.